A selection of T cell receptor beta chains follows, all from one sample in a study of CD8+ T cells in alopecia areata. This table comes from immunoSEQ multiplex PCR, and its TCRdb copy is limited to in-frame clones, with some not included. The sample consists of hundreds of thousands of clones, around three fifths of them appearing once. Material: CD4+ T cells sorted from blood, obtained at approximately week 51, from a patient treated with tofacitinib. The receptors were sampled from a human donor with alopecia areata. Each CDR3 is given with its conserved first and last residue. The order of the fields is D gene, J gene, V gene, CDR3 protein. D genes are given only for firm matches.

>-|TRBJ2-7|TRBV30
CAWSVLGIGEQYF
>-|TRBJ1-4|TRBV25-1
CASSPQGKTNEKLFF
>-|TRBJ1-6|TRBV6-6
CASRETGTLYNSPLHF
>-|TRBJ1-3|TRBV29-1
CSVSGRERNTIYF
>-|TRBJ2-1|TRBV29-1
CSVEGPPYNEQFF
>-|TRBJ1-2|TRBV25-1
CASSEFVTDDRYTF
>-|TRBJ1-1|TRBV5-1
CASSFGQVNTEAFF
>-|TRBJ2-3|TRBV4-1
CASSQESLDTDTQYF
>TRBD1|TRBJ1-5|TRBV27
CASRAGQPNQPQHF
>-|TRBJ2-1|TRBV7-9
CASSETRKQFF
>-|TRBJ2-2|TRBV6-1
CASSESLVSTGELFF
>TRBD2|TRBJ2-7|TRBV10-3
CAIRTSESYEQYF
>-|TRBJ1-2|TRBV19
CASTYRAGYGYTF
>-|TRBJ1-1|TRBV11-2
CASSPVGEGNTEAFF
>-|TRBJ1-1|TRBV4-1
CASSQVKVTEAFF
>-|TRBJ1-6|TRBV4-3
CASSQGLGGYNSPLHF
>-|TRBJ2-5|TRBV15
CATSRDKGRETQYF
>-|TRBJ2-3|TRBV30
CAWSQSTDTQYF
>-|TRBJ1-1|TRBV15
CATSRGLTGLFHTEAFF
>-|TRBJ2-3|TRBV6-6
CASSYQGTQYF
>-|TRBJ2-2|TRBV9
CASSARGTNSNTGELFF
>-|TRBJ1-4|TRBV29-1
CSVGNEKLFF
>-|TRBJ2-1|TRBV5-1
CASSPRAGSGNEQFF
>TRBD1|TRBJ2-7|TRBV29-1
CSVVTGGDEQYF
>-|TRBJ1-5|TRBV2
CASSAEGRGQPQHF
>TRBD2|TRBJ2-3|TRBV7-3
CASSRTSGPSSTDTQYF
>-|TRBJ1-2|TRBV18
CASSPAGLDGYTF
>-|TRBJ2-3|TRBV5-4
CASSLDLKFTDTQYF
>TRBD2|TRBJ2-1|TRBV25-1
CASTEGQRGPLSNEQFF
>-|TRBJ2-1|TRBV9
CASSVAVGGLYNEQFF
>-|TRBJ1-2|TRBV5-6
CASSLSGAGYTF
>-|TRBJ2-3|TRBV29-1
CSVDNGVGVDTQYF
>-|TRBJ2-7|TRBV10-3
CAIRGDGSYEQYF
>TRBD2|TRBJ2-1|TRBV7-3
CASSLGGGGIYNEQFF
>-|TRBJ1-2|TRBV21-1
CARVHGYTF
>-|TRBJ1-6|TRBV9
CASSVEEGTTYNSPLHF
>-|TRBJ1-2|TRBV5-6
CASSLKGTLNYGYTF
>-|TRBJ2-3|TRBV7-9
CASSSRVASTDTQYF
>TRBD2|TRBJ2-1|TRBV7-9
CASTREGGSYNEQFF
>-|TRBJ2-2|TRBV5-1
CASSLGTGTGELFF
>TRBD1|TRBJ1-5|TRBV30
CAWSPGTGYSNQPQHF
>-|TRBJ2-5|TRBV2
CASSRDGQETQYF
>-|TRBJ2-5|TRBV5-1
CASSLERLQSETQYF
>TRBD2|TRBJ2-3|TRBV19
CASSGTRGTDTQYF
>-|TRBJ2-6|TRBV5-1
CASSLHSGANVLTF
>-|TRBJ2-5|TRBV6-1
CASGRRIQETQYF
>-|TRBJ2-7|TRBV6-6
CASSTGRGEQYF
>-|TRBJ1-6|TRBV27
CASSQGRRQFDSPLHF
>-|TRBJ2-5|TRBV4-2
CASSQGEGGPETQYF
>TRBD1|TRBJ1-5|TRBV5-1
CASSLGTGVPSNQPQHF
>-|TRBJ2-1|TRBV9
CASSPPGGLSSYNEQFF
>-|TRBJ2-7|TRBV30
CASPGYEQYF
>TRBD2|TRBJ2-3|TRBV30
CAWSRTSGGVYTQYF
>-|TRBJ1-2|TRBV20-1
CSAPNFYGYTF
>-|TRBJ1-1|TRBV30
CAWKRQMNTEAFF